The next 10 T cell receptor beta chains were all read from a single sample in a study of blood T cell repertoires in COVID-19. Produced via immunoSEQ multiplex PCR; TCRdb's table is partial and in-frame only. The sample yields approximately 140,000 clones, roughly 80% seen once. Input material: peripheral blood. The source of these receptors is an elderly woman in a cohort sampled during active or convalescent COVID-19.

This chain links TRBV29-1 with TRBJ2-6; TRBD1 might be the D (5 bases). The germline V gene has CDR1 SQVTM and CDR2 ANQGSEA. This CDR3 has 16 residues. Trimming took off 7 bases at V and 0 bases at J, with 16 bases between the two ends. The CDR3 coding sequence is TGCAGCGCTGGGGCCGTCACCCTCTCTGGGGCCAACGTCCTGACTTTC. Protein product: CSAGAVTLSGANVLTF.

This sequence joins TRBV11-2 and TRBJ1-1; D unclear. V lost 2 bases, J lost 0 bases, and 4 bases lay in between. CDR1 SGHAT and CDR2 FQNNGV come from the germline V gene. The CDR3 contains 13 residues. The CDR3 protein is CASSLSLNTEAFF. CDR3 DNA: TGTGCCAGCAGCTTATCTCTGAACACTGAAGCTTTCTTT.

The chain uses TRBV5-4 and TRBJ2-1; TRBD2 aligns across 8 bases. The germline gives CDR1 SGHNT, CDR2 YYREEE (reference sequence). The trim removed 9 bases at V and 6 bases at J, leaving 5 bases unmatched. The CDR3 has 12 amino acids. DNA of the CDR3: TGTGCCACAGGCGGGGGGATCAATGAGCAGTTCTTC. It yields the protein CATGGGINEQFF.

The rearrangement links TRBV7-2 to TRBJ2-1, with TRBD2 matching 13 bases. CDR1 SGHTA and CDR2 FQGNSA come from the germline V gene. The trim removed 5 bases at V and 9 bases at J, leaving 7 bases unmatched. The CDR3 runs 15 residues. CDR3 sequence: CASSPPTSGGTEQFF. The CDR3, as DNA: TGTGCCAGCAGCCCACCGACTAGCGGGGGGACTGAGCAGTTCTTC.

The CDR3 here is CASSYYGGGDGYTF. The CDR3 DNA is TGTGCCAGCAGTTACTACGGAGGGGGGGATGGCTACACCTTC. The genes are TRBV6-5 and TRBJ1-2, with D maybe TRBD1 (6 bases). Germline lookup yields CDR1 MNHEY and CDR2 SVGAGI. Deletions cut 1 base from V and 6 bases from J, with 12 bases between. CDR3 length: 14 residues.

This rearrangement joins TRBV7-2 to TRBJ2-3; no reliable D call. There are 14 residues in the CDR3. Per germline, CDR1 SGHTA and CDR2 FQGNSA. With 9 bases removed from V and 3 bases from J, the gap between germline ends came to 16 bases. The CDR3 is CASTSQPGTDTQYF. For the CDR3, the DNA is TGTGCCAGTACCTCGCAGCCGGGTACAGATACGCAGTATTTT.

The chain combines TRBV7-2 with TRBJ1-2; 7 nucleotides agree with TRBD1. Germline CDR1 and CDR2: SGHTA and FQGNSA. V was pared by 5 bases and J by 5 bases, with 11 bases of the junction left unmatched. CDR3 length equals 15 residues. The CDR3 DNA reads TGTGCCAGCAGCCTAGACCCCACAGGGGTTTATGGCTACACCTTC. This codes for CASSLDPTGVYGYTF.

V and J are TRBV1 and TRBJ2-3; the table's TRBD2 call for D was not verified on the DNA. TRBV1 is a listed pseudogene. The CDR3 is made up of 18 amino acids. This CDR3 reads CTSSHFGAGGLGTDTQYF. The CDR3 nucleotides are TGCACCAGCAGCCATTTCGGAGCGGGGGGGCTCGGCACAGATACGCAGTATTTT.

The chain couples TRBV5-5 to TRBJ2-1; D remains ambiguous. Germline CDR1 reads SGHKS; CDR2 reads YYEKEE (reference sequence). This CDR3 has 12 residues. The germline V and J ends were trimmed by 4 bases and 10 bases, with 12 bases remaining between them. As DNA, the CDR3 is TGTGCCAGCAGCCGGCTGTCCGGGGAGCAGTTCTTC. Protein sequence: CASSRLSGEQFF.

The chain links TRBV18 to TRBJ1-1; 8 bases fit TRBD1. The CDR3 runs 16 residues. V lost 7 bases, J lost 6 bases, and 16 bases stayed unmatched. The germline V gene has CDR1 KGHSH and CDR2 LQKENI. CDR3 coding DNA: TGTGCCAGCTACCAATCGGGCAGGGGGCAGTACTCTGAAGCTTTCTTT. Encoded protein: CASYQSGRGQYSEAFF.